The entry below describes one T cell receptor beta chain. What it binds is not known. This record belongs to a study of T-cell memory formation after mild COVID-19. Study outcomes and limitations: Contracting CD4+ clones sat mainly in CM and EM; CD8+ in EMRA.

5'RACE primed from the constant segment yielded TCR alpha and TCR beta cDNA libraries bearing sample barcodes and UMIs. TCRdb fed the 5' RACE reads into MiXCR, producing one record per CDR3 protein. The sample holds around 200,000 distinct CDR3 sequences; 18% are singletons and the top ten take 3% to 4.5%. Trimming cost V 6 bases and J 3 bases; bases outside gene matches: 3. The CDR3 is 15 amino acids. Input material: PBMCs or a T cell subset sorted from them (not recorded which). The chain carries TRBV12-3 or TRBV12-4 and TRBJ2-1; 12 bases are shared with TRBD2. The receptor was isolated from a man younger than 35 who had mild COVID-19 (a few samples of this study predate the infection). Cell type and time point are not known. The CDR3 region is CASRQLAGGYNEQFF. The CDR3 DNA reads as TGTGCCAGCAGGCAACTAGCGGGGGGCTACAATGAGCAGTTCTTC.